These 5 T cell receptor beta chains originate from one sample sequenced in a study of T cells in Graves' hyperthyroidism and ophthalmopathy. The source material, RNA transcripts, was used to amplify TCR beta CDR3 regions. Initially, a first-round RT-PCR of the TCR CDR3 employed the HTBI primer set. TCRdb reanalysed the multiplex PCR reads using MiXCR and keeps one entry per CDR3 protein. The sample has about 680,000 distinct CDR3 sequences, approximately 36% seen once. Sequenced sample: blood. Receptors were obtained from a woman aged 40 to 55 with Graves' hyperthyroidism.

The chain couples TRBV10-3 to TRBJ2-5, with 10 nucleotides matching TRBD2. V shed 0 bases and J 3 bases; nucleotides not matched to a gene: 4. The CDR3 covers 16 residues. Germline CDR1 ENHRY, CDR2 SYGVKD. CDR3 region: CAISESLLAGKETQYF. For the CDR3, the DNA is TGTGCCATCAGTGAGTCGTTACTAGCGGGGAAAGAGACCCAGTACTTC.

The V gene is TRBV24-1, the J gene TRBJ1-5, with 10 bases that match TRBD1. This CDR3 region has 15 residues. Germline-derived CDR1 and CDR2 are KGHDR and SFDVKD. Losses at the gene ends were 4 bases for V and 5 bases for J; bases not matched to a gene: 4. CDR3 protein: CATSERGQGYQPQHF. CDR3 DNA: TGTGCCACCAGTGAGCGGGGACAGGGGTATCAGCCCCAGCATTTT.

This clonotype was detected many times. The chain couples TRBV6-5 to TRBJ1-6, with D possibly being TRBD1 (6 bases). V was trimmed by 6 bases and J by 4 bases, leaving 13 bases between them. The CDR3 spans 15 residues. Germline loops: CDR1 MNHEY, CDR2 SVGAGI. CDR3 loop: CASRTRDTYNSPLHF. For the CDR3, the DNA is TGTGCCAGCAGGACCCGGGACACTTATAATTCACCCCTCCACTTT.

This clonotype was counted ten times or more. The V gene is TRBV7-2, the J gene TRBJ2-7; the match to TRBD1 covers 7 bases. V shed 6 bases, J shed 3 bases, and the junction held 5 bases outside the gene matches. The CDR3 sequence is 13 residues long. Germline V gene lookup returns CDR1 SGHTA and CDR2 FQGNSA. DNA of the CDR3: TGTGCCAGCAGTCCGACAGGGAACTACGAGCAGTACTTC. This gives the protein CASSPTGNYEQYF.

The chain recombines TRBV7-9 with TRBJ2-3; D is undetermined. CDR3 size: 12 residues. Germline CDR1 is SEHNR and CDR2 is FQNEAQ (reference sequence). Trimming took 4 bases from V and 9 from J, leaving 11 bases between them. The CDR3 DNA is TGTGCCAGCAGCTATGAGACTTCGACGCAGTATTTT. Its translation: CASSYETSTQYF.